A selection of T cell receptor beta chains follows, all from one sample in a study of T-cell memory formation after mild COVID-19. TCRdb itself ran the 5' RACE reads through MiXCR, one entry per CDR3 protein. Among approximately 570,000 distinct CDR3 sequences listed, more than 15% were seen once. The sequenced material came from PBMCs or a T cell subset sorted from them (not recorded which). Every receptor here comes from an adult woman who had mild COVID-19 (a few samples of this study predate the infection). Cell type and time point are not known. Both conserved end residues are part of each CDR3. D genes are given only for firm matches. Clone sizes are given selectively: once, few, many, or a class where the clone is expanded.

>12|TRBV12-3/TRBV12-4|NA|TRBJ2-5|few
CASGTAKETQYF
TGTGCCAGCGGGACTGCGAAAGAGACCCAGTACTTC
>10|TRBV29-1|NA|TRBJ1-2|few
CSVELYGYTF
TGCAGCGTTGAGCTCTATGGCTACACCTTC
>13|TRBV12-3/TRBV12-4|NA|TRBJ1-2|NA
CASSLRVGYGYTF
TGTGCCAGCAGTCTAAGGGTGGGATATGGCTACACCTTC
>12|TRBV6-1|NA|TRBJ1-1|NA
CAGSQMNTEAFF
TGTGCAGGTTCTCAAATGAACACTGAAGCTTTCTTT
>14|TRBV27|TRBD1|TRBJ2-5|many
CASSPNRGRETQYF
TGTGCCAGCAGTCCAAACAGGGGGAGGGAGACCCAGTACTTC
>16|TRBV13|TRBD2|TRBJ2-1|NA
CASSTLTSGDPSEQFF
TGTGCCAGCAGCACCCTGACTAGCGGGGACCCCAGTGAGCAGTTCTTC
>14|TRBV29-1|TRBD1|TRBJ1-2|NA
CSVEGRGHSYGYTF
TGCAGCGTTGAAGGCAGGGGGCACTCATATGGCTACACCTTC
>10|TRBV27|NA|TRBJ2-7|NA
CASGYYEQYF
TGTGCCAGCGGGTACTACGAGCAGTACTTC
>17|TRBV3-1|TRBD2|TRBJ2-1|NA
CASSNPGLAGGNAEQFF
TGTGCCAGCAGCAACCCCGGACTAGCGGGGGGGAATGCTGAGCAGTTCTTC
>15|TRBV6-5|NA|TRBJ1-2|NA
CASSYFAGHNYGYTF
TGTGCCAGCAGTTATTTTGCAGGGCATAACTATGGCTACACCTTC